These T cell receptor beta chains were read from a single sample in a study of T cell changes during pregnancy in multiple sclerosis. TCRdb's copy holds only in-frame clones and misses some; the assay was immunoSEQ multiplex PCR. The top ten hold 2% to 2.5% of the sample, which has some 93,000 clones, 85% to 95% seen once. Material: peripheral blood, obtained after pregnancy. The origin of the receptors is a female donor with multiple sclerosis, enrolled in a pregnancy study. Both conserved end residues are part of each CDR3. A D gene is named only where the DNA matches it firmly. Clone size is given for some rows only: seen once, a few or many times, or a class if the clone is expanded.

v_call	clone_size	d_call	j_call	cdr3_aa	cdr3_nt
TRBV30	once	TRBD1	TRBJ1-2	CAWSVTGQGAGGYTF	TGTGCCTGGAGTGTAACGGGACAGGGGGCGGGTGGCTACACCTTC
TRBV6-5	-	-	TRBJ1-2	CASSHTDVYGYTF	TGTGCCAGCAGTCATACAGACGTCTATGGCTACACCTTC
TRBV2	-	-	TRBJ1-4	CASSTRVANEKLFF	TGTGCCAGCAGCACCAGGGTTGCTAATGAAAAACTGTTTTTT
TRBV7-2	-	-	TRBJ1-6	CASSLRQTNSPLHF	TGTGCCAGCAGCTTGAGACAAACAAATTCACCCCTCCACTTT
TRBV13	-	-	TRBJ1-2	CASSLRGNYGYTF	TGTGCCAGCAGCTTAAGGGGTAACTATGGCTACACCTTC
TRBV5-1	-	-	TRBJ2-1	CASSGGSSYNEQFF	TGCGCCAGCAGCGGGGGGAGCTCCTACAATGAGCAGTTCTTC
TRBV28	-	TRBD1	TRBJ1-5	CASRGQGRQPQHF	TGTGCCAGCAGGGGACAGGGGAGACAGCCCCAGCATTTT
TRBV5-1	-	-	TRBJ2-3	CASSSGVNIDTQYF	TGCGCCAGCAGCTCGGGGGTGAATATAGATACGCAGTATTTT
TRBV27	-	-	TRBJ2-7	CASSFAGAHEQYF	TGTGCCAGCAGTTTTGCAGGGGCCCACGAGCAGTACTTC
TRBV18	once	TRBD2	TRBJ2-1	CASSPQREGLNEQFF	TGTGCCAGCTCACCACAGCGGGAGGGCCTCAATGAGCAGTTCTTC
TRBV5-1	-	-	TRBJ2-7	CASSFGDWTYEQYF	TGCGCCAGCAGCTTTGGGGACTGGACATACGAGCAGTACTTC
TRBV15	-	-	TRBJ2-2	CATSRGASVTGELFF	TGTGCCACCAGCAGAGGGGCTAGCGTTACCGGGGAGCTGTTTTTT
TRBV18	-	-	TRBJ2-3	CASSPRRELDTQYF	TGTGCCAGCTCACCACGTCGGGAGCTGGATACGCAGTATTTT
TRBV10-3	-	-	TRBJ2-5	CAISGGPLRQETQYF	TGTGCCATCAGTGGCGGGCCTCTCAGGCAAGAGACCCAGTACTTC
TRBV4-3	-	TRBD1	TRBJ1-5	CASSQNRGVQPQHF	TGCGCCAGCAGCCAAAACAGGGGCGTTCAGCCCCAGCATTTT
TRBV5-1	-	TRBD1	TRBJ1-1	CASSVQGANTEAFF	TGCGCCAGCAGCGTGCAGGGGGCGAACACTGAAGCTTTCTTT
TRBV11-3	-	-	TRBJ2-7	CASSLVGGEQYF	TGTGCCAGCAGCTTAGTGGGGGGCGAGCAGTACTTC
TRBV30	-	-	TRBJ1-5	CAWSQTRVQPQHF	TGTGCCTGGAGCCAAACGCGGGTTCAGCCCCAGCATTTT
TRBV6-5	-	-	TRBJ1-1	CASSYSGGFNTEAFF	TGTGCCAGCAGTTACTCAGGAGGGTTCAACACTGAAGCTTTCTTT
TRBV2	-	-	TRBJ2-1	CASRTYNEQFF	TGTGCCAGCAGAACATACAATGAGCAGTTCTTC
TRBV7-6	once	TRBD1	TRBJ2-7	CASSSRQGSTREQYF	TGTGCCAGCAGCTCCCGACAGGGGTCAACGCGGGAGCAGTACTTC
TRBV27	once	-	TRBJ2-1	CASSRGRHNEQFF	TGTGCCAGCAGTAGGGGTCGCCACAATGAGCAGTTCTTC
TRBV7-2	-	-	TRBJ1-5	CASSLVPGSSNQPQHF	TGTGCCAGCAGCTTAGTTCCGGGTTCTAGCAATCAGCCCCAGCATTTT
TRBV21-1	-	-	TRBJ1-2	CASHSGTGDNYGYTF	TGTGCCAGCCACTCCGGGACAGGGGATAACTATGGCTACACCTTC
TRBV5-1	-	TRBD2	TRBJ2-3	CASSPGLAGGTQYF	TGCGCCAGCAGCCCAGGCCTAGCGGGAGGTACGCAGTATTTT
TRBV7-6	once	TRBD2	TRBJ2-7	CASSLFGPSGRTNEQYF	TGTGCCAGCAGCTTATTTGGCCCCAGCGGGAGGACGAACGAGCAGTACTTC
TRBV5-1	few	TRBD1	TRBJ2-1	CASGTGYNEQFF	TGCGCCTCCGGGACAGGTTACAATGAGCAGTTCTTC
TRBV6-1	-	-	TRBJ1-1	CASSSRGATEAFF	TGTGCCAGCAGCAGCAGGGGAGCAACTGAAGCTTTCTTT
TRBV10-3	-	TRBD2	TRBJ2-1	CAITAGTSGRSRVNEQFF	TGTGCCATCACCGCCGGGACTAGCGGGAGGTCCCGGGTCAATGAGCAGTTCTTC
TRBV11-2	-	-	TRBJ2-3	CASSLDWATDTQYF	TGTGCCAGCAGCTTAGATTGGGCCACAGATACGCAGTATTTT
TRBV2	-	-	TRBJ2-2	CASSPFSAPNTGELFF	TGTGCCAGCAGTCCCTTTAGCGCGCCTAACACCGGGGAGCTGTTTTTT
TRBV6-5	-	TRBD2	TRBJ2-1	CASSFSSGSYNEQFF	TGTGCCAGCAGTTTTTCTAGCGGCTCCTACAATGAGCAGTTCTTC
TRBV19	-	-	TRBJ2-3	CASSLRLDSTDTQYF	TGTGCCAGTAGTCTCCGACTGGATAGCACAGATACGCAGTATTTT
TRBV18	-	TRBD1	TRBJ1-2	CASSLGQGRTTERLNYGYTF	TGTGCCAGCTCCCTCGGACAGGGGCGAACCACCGAAAGACTTAACTATGGCTACACCTTC
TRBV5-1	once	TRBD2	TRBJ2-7	CASSLAAGAYEQYF	TGCGCCAGCAGCTTGGCAGCGGGGGCCTACGAGCAGTACTTC
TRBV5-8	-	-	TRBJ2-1	CASSHLELNEQFF	TGTGCCAGCAGCCATCTAGAGCTCAATGAGCAGTTCTTC
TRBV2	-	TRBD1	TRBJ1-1	CASKGQGWLAFF	TGTGCCAGCAAGGGACAGGGTTGGTTAGCTTTCTTT
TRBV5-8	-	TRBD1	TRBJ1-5	CASSLMGQGHQPQHF	TGTGCCAGCAGCCTAATGGGACAGGGCCATCAGCCCCAGCATTTT
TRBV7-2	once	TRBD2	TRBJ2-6	CASRRTSGRANVLTF	TGTGCCAGCAGACGGACTAGCGGGAGGGCCAACGTCCTGACTTTC
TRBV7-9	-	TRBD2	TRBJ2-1	CASRPLRGGKNEQFF	TGTGCCAGCAGACCCCTCCGGGGGGGGAAAAATGAGCAGTTCTTC
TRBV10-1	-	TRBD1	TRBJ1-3	CATSTGTGNTIYF	TGCGCCACCTCGACAGGGACTGGAAACACCATATATTTT
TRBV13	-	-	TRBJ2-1	CASSSSGDYLYNEQFF	TGTGCCAGCAGCTCATCAGGGGACTACCTCTACAATGAGCAGTTCTTC
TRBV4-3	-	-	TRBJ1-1	CASSQEPTAGTEAFF	TGCGCCAGCAGCCAAGAACCCACGGCGGGCACTGAAGCTTTCTTT
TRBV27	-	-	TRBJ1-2	CASSSRGLYGYTF	TGTGCCAGCAGTTCCCGCGGCCTCTATGGCTACACCTTC
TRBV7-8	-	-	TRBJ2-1	CASSKKGLGNNEQFF	TGTGCCAGCAGCAAAAAGGGACTGGGCAACAATGAGCAGTTCTTC
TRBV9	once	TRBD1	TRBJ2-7	CASSVEGDRAAEQYF	TGTGCCAGCAGCGTAGAAGGGGACAGGGCTGCCGAGCAGTACTTC
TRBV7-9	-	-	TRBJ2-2	CASSRGAGRFTGELFF	TGTGCCAGCAGCCGCGGGGCGGGAAGGTTCACCGGGGAGCTGTTTTTT
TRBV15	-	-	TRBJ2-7	CATSKKTFNGARFSYEQYF	TGTGCCACCAGCAAGAAGACATTTAATGGCGCCCGTTTCTCCTACGAGCAGTACTTC
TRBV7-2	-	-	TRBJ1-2	CASSLAGESYTF	TGTGCCAGCAGCTTGGCAGGCGAAAGCTACACCTTC